This passage covers 12 T cell receptor beta chains from one sample sequenced in a study of tumor-infiltrating lymphocytes in oesophageal squamous cell carcinoma. From the PCR reads, TCRdb called clonotypes with MiXCR, one entry per CDR3 protein. The table shows about 9,600 distinct CDR3 sequences, with about 61% occurring only once. The source material was esophageal tumor tissue. Receptors originate from a male donor with esophageal squamous cell carcinoma.

This chain uses TRBV5-3 with TRBJ2-7; D remains ambiguous. TRBV5-3 is treated as an ORF (open reading frame) with a function not yet certain. Trimming stripped 8 bases from V and 8 bases from J, with 23 bases between. The CDR3 is 14 residues long. The CDR3, as DNA: TGTGCCAGCAGCGTTAAAGGTTTTCCTACGAAGCAGTACTTC. The encoded protein is CASSVKGFPTKQYF.

The chain links TRBV7-2 to TRBJ2-1; either TRBD1 or TRBD2 may fit D (5 bases each). Germline-derived CDR1 and CDR2 are SGHTA and FQGNSA. The CDR3 has 12 amino acids. Trimming removed 5 bases at V and 6 bases at J, with 8 bases between. The CDR3 coding sequence is TGTGCCAGCAGCGTGGGGACCAATGAGCAGTTCTTC. This translates into CASSVGTNEQFF.

The gene calls are TRBV5-1 and TRBJ2-1, with 10 bases matching TRBD1. The J call is doubtful: the DNA matches TRBJ2-7 better. The CDR3 consists of 14 residues. The V gene's germline CDR1 is SGHRS and CDR2 YFSETQ. The CDR3 spells CASRPDRGAYEQYF. The CDR3 region has the DNA TGCGCCAGCAGGCCGGACAGGGGGGCCTACGAGCAGTACTTC.

This clonotype was detected ten times or more. The J gene is TRBJ2-2, the V gene TRBV24-1, with 10 bases identical to TRBD2. Losses at the gene ends were 7 bases for V and 5 bases for J; bases not matched to a gene: 3. The V gene's germline CDR1 is KGHDR and CDR2 SFDVKD. The CDR3 has 14 amino acids. This CDR3 reads CATRTSGKTGELFF. As DNA, the CDR3 is TGTGCCACCAGAACTAGCGGGAAGACCGGGGAGCTGTTTTTT.

The rearrangement joins TRBV5-1 to TRBJ2-5, with 10 bases aligning to TRBD1. Germline CDR1 reads SGHRS; CDR2 reads YFSETQ. J gave up 11 bases and V 4 bases, and 17 bases lay outside the gene matches. The CDR3 loop spans 16 amino acids. CDR3 nucleotide sequence: TGCGCCAGCAGCCCACAACCGGGACAGGGGAACAATGAGCAGTACTTC. Translating it yields CASSPQPGQGNNEQYF.

The chain employs TRBV20-1 and TRBJ2-1; TRBD2 matches 7 bases. The end of the DNA fits TRBJ2-7 better, so the J call may be wrong. The CDR3 is 14 amino acids. Germline V gene data show CDR1 as DFQATT and CDR2 as SNEGSKA (reference sequence). The CDR3 spells CSALKSGIYYEQYF. The DNA for the CDR3 is TGCAGTGCTCTGAAAAGCGGGATATACTACGAGCAGTACTTC.

The rearrangement joins TRBV7-8 to TRBJ2-3; 7 bases align to TRBD1. The tail of the sequence fits TRBJ2-1 better, so the J call may be wrong. The germline CDR1 and CDR2 sequences are SGHVS and FQNEAQ. The CDR3 is 15 residues long. CDR3 region: CASSPWTGRGNEQFF. Here the CDR3 DNA reads TGTGCCAGCAGCCCGTGGACAGGAAGGGGAAATGAGCAGTTCTTC.

V is TRBV19 and J is TRBJ2-1; D is unclear. TRBJ1-2 explains the end of the DNA better; the J call may be wrong. The CDR3 has 15 residues. CDR1 is LNHDA, CDR2 SQIVND, per germline (reference sequence). CDR3 region: CASSLITERNYGYTF. DNA for the CDR3: TGTGCCAGTAGTCTGATCACAGAAAGAAACTATGGCTACACCTTC.

The chain carries TRBV11-2 and TRBJ2-1, with D possibly TRBD1 on 5 matching bases. The V end lost 4 bases, the J end lost 7 bases, and 11 bases lay between the germline ends. In germline, CDR1 is SGHAT, CDR2 FQNNGV. This CDR3 comprises 13 residues. This CDR3 is CASSSAPGNEQFF. The CDR3 nucleotides read TGTGCCAGCAGCTCAGCCCCAGGGAATGAGCAGTTCTTC. The full variable domain, its missing parts supplied by reference TRBV11-2 and TRBJ2-1, is EAGVAQSPRYKIIEKRQSVAFWCNPISGHATLYWYQQILGQGPKLLIQFQNNGVVDDSQLPKDRFSAERLKGVDSTLKIQPAKLEDSAVYLCASSSAPGNEQFFGPGTRLTVL.

The CDR3 region has the DNA TGTGCCAGCAGCTTAAAGCGGGAGACAGATACGCAGTATTTT. It specifies CASSLKRETDTQYF. J is TRBJ2-3 and V is TRBV5-5; 8 positions match TRBD2. V lost 2 bases and J lost 3; bases outside the gene matches: 2. The CDR3 sequence is 14 residues long. Germline loops: CDR1 SGHKS, CDR2 YYEKEE (reference sequence).

This sequence joins TRBV7-2 and TRBJ2-3; no clear D. V lost 1 base and J 6 bases, leaving 8 bases between the germline ends. The CDR3 is 13 residues long. Germline CDR1 reads SGHTA; CDR2 reads FQGNSA. The CDR3 region is CASSLGFLDTQYF. The CDR3 DNA reads as TGTGCCAGCAGCTTAGGTTTTCTTGATACGCAGTATTTT.

By its share, this clonotype is medium-sized. The rearrangement uses TRBV27 and TRBJ2-1; 12 bases line up with TRBD2. Germline trimming cut 2 bases from V and 0 bases from J; bases unmatched to any gene: 8. The CDR3 totals 19 residues. Germline values: CDR1 MNHEY, CDR2 SMNVEV (reference sequence). CDR3 sequence: CASSLGTSGFHGSYNEQFF. Written as DNA, the CDR3 is TGTGCCAGCAGTTTAGGGACTAGCGGGTTCCACGGCTCCTACAATGAGCAGTTCTTC.